The 17 T cell receptor beta chains in this list originate from one sample, sequenced in a study of T cell responses to AZD1222 COVID-19 vaccine. Assay: immunoSEQ multiplex PCR; the TCRdb copy retains only in-frame clones and omits some. Among approximately 100,000 clones listed, nearly 90% were seen once. The sequences come from peripheral blood, collected 28 days after the second AZD1222 dose. These receptors were taken from an adult who received the AZD1222 COVID-19 vaccine.

J is TRBJ1-2 and V is TRBV20-1, with no clear D. CDR1 is DFQATT, CDR2 SNEGSKA, per germline (reference sequence). V was cut by 5 bases and J by 4 bases, with 5 bases left in between. The CDR3 is 10 residues long. The CDR3 DNA sequence: TGCAGTGCTCAAACCTATGGCTACACCTTC. This encodes CSAQTYGYTF.

The rearrangement links TRBV30 to TRBJ1-6, with D perhaps matching TRBD1 (5 bases). There are 13 residues in the CDR3. V lost 3 bases and J lost 5, with 8 bases in between. Germline V gene sequence: CDR1 GTSNPN, CDR2 SVGIG (reference sequence). CDR3 bases: TGTGCCTGGAGCTCCAGGGATAATTCACCCCTCCACTTT. Translation gives CAWSSRDNSPLHF.

The chain combines TRBV27 with TRBJ1-5; 8 bases match TRBD1. Germline assignment: CDR1 MNHEY and CDR2 SMNVEV (reference sequence). With V trimmed by 6 bases and J by 4 bases, 2 bases remained unmatched. This CDR3 is 13 amino acids long. As DNA, the CDR3 is TGTGCCAGCAGGACAGGGGATAATCAGCCCCAGCATTTT. Protein: CASRTGDNQPQHF.

This clone has only one observation. V gene TRBV30 combines with J gene TRBJ1-6, with 8 bases matching TRBD1. The germline CDR1 and CDR2 sequences are GTSNPN and SVGIG (reference sequence). The CDR3 has 14 amino acids. V trimming: 5 bases; J trimming: 6 bases; junction bases outside the gene matches: 6. The CDR3 loop is CAWRGTGSNSPLHF. CDR3 bases: TGTGCCTGGCGTGGGACAGGATCTAATTCACCCCTCCACTTT. Drawing the rest from reference TRBV30 and TRBJ1-6, the complete variable domain is SQTIHQWPATLVQPVGSPLSLECTVEGTSNPNLYWYRQAAGRGLQLLFYSVGIGQISSEVPQNLSASRPQDRQFILSSKKLLLSDSGFYLCAWRGTGSNSPLHFGNGTRLTVT.

The chain is built from TRBV19 and TRBJ1-5; the match to TRBD1 covers 9 bases. CDR3 length equals 16 residues. Per germline, CDR1 LNHDA and CDR2 SQIVND (reference sequence). After removal of 8 bases from V and 2 bases from J, the junction contained 10 bases not matched to a gene. The DNA for the CDR3 is TGTGCCAGTGGGAAGGGACAGGGTACGGGCAATCAGCCCCAGCATTTT. Amino acids: CASGKGQGTGNQPQHF.

This chain uses TRBV27 with TRBJ1-2; TRBD1 aligns across 12 bases. V was clipped by 5 bases and J by 8 bases; unmatched bases: 9. Germline V gene sequence: CDR1 MNHEY, CDR2 SMNVEV (reference sequence). The length of the CDR3 is 15 residues. The CDR3 protein is CASSPWGQGARGYTF. Here the CDR3 DNA reads TGTGCCAGCAGTCCATGGGGACAGGGGGCACGGGGCTACACCTTC.

J is TRBJ2-1 and V is TRBV14, with TRBD2 matching 9 bases. Per germline, CDR1 SGHDN and CDR2 FVKESK. Losses at the gene ends were 6 bases for V and 6 bases for J; bases not matched to a gene: 9. There are 15 residues in the CDR3. The CDR3 is CASSPLSGRPNEQFF. CDR3 sequence (DNA): TGTGCCAGCAGTCCTCTAAGCGGGAGGCCCAATGAGCAGTTCTTC.

V usage is TRBV19 and J usage is TRBJ2-3; D is unclear. The CDR3 covers 15 residues. V lost 6 bases and J lost 2, with 15 bases in between. Looked up from germline, CDR1 is LNHDA and CDR2 is SQIVND (reference sequence). The CDR3 DNA sequence: TGTGCCAGTAGCCCTCAAGCGCTCTTCACAGATACGCAGTATTTT. It yields the protein CASSPQALFTDTQYF.

This rearrangement joins TRBV3-1 (or the pseudogene TRBV3-2) to TRBJ2-6; D is unresolved. The CDR3 covers 17 residues. Germline-derived CDR1 and CDR2 are LGHDT and YNNKEL (reference sequence). V gave up 1 base and J gave up 0 bases, with 10 bases separating them. The CDR3 nucleotides read TGTGCCAGCAGCCAAGGTTTGGTCGTCTCTGGGGCCAACGTCCTGACTTTC. This sequence encodes CASSQGLVVSGANVLTF.

The chain links TRBV15 to TRBJ1-2, with a possible D match to TRBD1 (5 bases). The CDR3 totals 16 residues. The germline CDR1 and CDR2 sequences are LNHNV and YYDKDF (reference sequence). V was pared by 0 bases and J by 4 bases, with 15 bases between. This CDR3 reads CATSRDLGGSSYGYTF. The CDR3 DNA sequence: TGTGCCACCAGCAGAGATCTCGGGGGGAGCAGCTATGGCTACACCTTC.

This rearrangement joins TRBV28 to TRBJ1-1; tentatively, D is TRBD1 (5 bases). Trimming took 3 bases from V and 4 from J, leaving 12 bases between them. The CDR3 length is 14 residues. Germline CDR1 and CDR2: MDHEN and SYDVKM. The CDR3 loop is CASSFRQSTTEAFF. In DNA form, the CDR3 reads TGTGCCAGCAGTTTTAGACAGAGCACCACTGAAGCTTTCTTT.

This chain joins TRBV19 and TRBJ1-2; TRBD1 is a possible D gene (6 bases). The ends were cut back, 5 bases at V and 1 base at J, with 14 bases in the middle. There are 15 residues in the CDR3. Germline-derived CDR1 and CDR2 are LNHDA and SQIVND (reference sequence). The CDR3 nucleotides are TGTGCCAGTAGTTATAGCGGCAGGGGTAACTATGGCTACACCTTC. Translating gives CASSYSGRGNYGYTF. Variable domain in full (rest from reference TRBV19 and TRBJ1-2): DGGITQSPKYLFRKEGQNVTLSCEQNLNHDAMYWYRQDPGQGLRLIYYSQIVNDFQKGDIAEGYSVSREKKESFPLTVTSAQKNPTAFYLCASSYSGRGNYGYTFGSGTRLTVV.

The chain recombines TRBV6-2 or TRBV6-3 with TRBJ2-7; TRBD2 aligns across 10 bases. With V trimmed by 6 bases and J by 1 base, 12 bases remained unmatched. This CDR3 comprises 17 residues. Germline V gives CDR1 MNHEY, CDR2 SVGEGT. CDR3 sequence: CASSSRGSGRLSYEQYF. The CDR3 DNA reads as TGTGCCAGCAGCTCCCGTGGTAGCGGGAGGCTATCCTACGAGCAGTACTTC.

The chain links TRBV9 to TRBJ1-3; D might be TRBD1 (5 bases). CDR3 size: 16 residues. Trimming cost V 0 bases and J 1 base, with 11 bases left between them. Germline V gene lookup returns CDR1 SGDLS and CDR2 YYNGEE. DNA for the CDR3: TGTGCCAGCAGCGTAGTAGGGCAGGGTTCTGGAAACACCATATATTTT. Its translation: CASSVVGQGSGNTIYF.

This clone has more than one count but fewer than ten. V and J are TRBV7-9 and TRBJ1-4; possibly TRBD1 for D (5 bases). This CDR3 comprises 15 residues. Trimming took off 4 bases at V and 4 bases at J, with 13 bases between the two ends. Germline V CDR1 and CDR2: SEHNR, FQNEAQ (reference sequence). CDR3 sequence reads: CASSSTQGGNEKLFF. CDR3 in DNA: TGTGCCAGCAGCTCCACCCAGGGTGGTAATGAAAAACTGTTTTTT.

J is TRBJ1-1 and V is TRBV6-2 or TRBV6-3, with 7 bases lining up with TRBD1. CDR1 and CDR2 (germline): MNHEY, SVGEGT. The CDR3 is 13 amino acids. V gave up 6 bases and J gave up 7 bases; unmatched junction bases: 8. DNA for the CDR3: TGTGCCAGCAGCCGACAGGGATCAAGTGAAGCTTTCTTT. Its translation is CASSRQGSSEAFF.

The chain is built from TRBV5-6 and TRBJ2-5; D is possibly TRBD1 (6 bases). CDR1 and CDR2 (germline): SGHDT, YYEEEE. The CDR3 loop spans 14 amino acids. Trimming stripped 0 bases from V and 4 bases from J, with 10 bases between. CDR3 amino acids: CASSLGGRGETQYF. In nucleotides, the CDR3 is TGTGCCAGCAGCTTGGGGGGCAGGGGAGAGACCCAGTACTTC.